The 8 T cell receptor beta chains below were found in one sample sequenced in a study of T cell clonality in common variable immunodeficiency. The protocol was immunoSEQ multiplex PCR, while the TCRdb copy is restricted to in-frame clones and leaves out a portion. The sample holds 40,000 to 50,000 clones, and no clone turns up only once. The sequencing sample was made of peripheral blood mononuclear cells. The source is a person aged 18 to 75 in good health.

In its sample, this clone was seen many times. The read stops 3 residues short of the end of the CDR3; the missing end is completed from the germline J gene. The chain uses TRBV6-2 or TRBV6-3 and TRBJ2-1; D is perhaps TRBD2 (5 bases). The CDR3 has 11 amino acids. CDR1 is MNHEY, CDR2 SVGEGT, per germline. Trimming took off 6 bases at V and 9 bases at J, with 9 bases between the two ends. This chain's CDR3 is CASSLASEQFF. The covered CDR3 bases are TGTGCCAGCAGCCTAGCCTCTGAG.

There are many counts of this clone. The read ends 3 residues before the CDR3 terminus; that terminus is restored from the germline J gene. The chain has TRBV2 and TRBJ2-7; TRBD2 matches at 12 bases. The germline V gene has CDR1 SNHLY and CDR2 FYNNEI. This CDR3 has 16 amino acids. J was trimmed by 2 bases and V by 5 bases; bases with no gene match: 7. CDR3 DNA, as far as it was read: TGTGCCAGCAGTTTACAGACTAGCGGGAGCCCCTACGAG. Translating gives CASSLQTSGSPYE. Given in full, the CDR3 is CASSLQTSGSPYEQYF.

Many counts were recorded for this clone. A read error may account for a junction end that differs from germline. The read is 3 residues too short to cover the CDR3 end, so that end is filled in from the germline J gene. This sequence joins TRBV4-2 and TRBJ1-5; 8 bases fit TRBD1. The germline gives CDR1 LGHNA, CDR2 YNFKEQ. The CDR3 contains 16 residues. The CDR3 bases that were read are TGCGCCAGCAGCCATGGATTCACAGGGGGGTATTTCCCC. Amino acids: CASSHGFTGGYFP. The CDR3, in full, reads CASSHGFTGGYFPQHF.

There are many counts of this clone. The read ends 3 residues early relative to the CDR3; the germline J gene fills the gap. This chain connects TRBV6-2 or TRBV6-3 to TRBJ1-5; TRBD1 matches 10 bases. The CDR3 has 17 amino acids. V shed 4 bases and J 7 bases; nucleotides not matched to a gene: 13. Germline V CDR1 and CDR2: MNHEY, SVGEGT. CDR3 DNA (partial): TGTGCCAGCAGTTGGCCGGGACGACAGGGGGCCGTACAGCCC. Amino acids: CASSWPGRQGAVQP. The full CDR3 reads CASSWPGRQGAVQPQHF.

Many counts were recorded for this clone. One end of the junction varies from germline; a read error may be responsible. The CDR3 end lies 3 residues beyond the end of the read and is filled in from the germline J gene. V usage is TRBV7-3 and J usage is TRBJ1-1, with D perhaps TRBD1 (5 bases). The CDR3 spans 14 residues. CDR1 is SGHTA and CDR2 is FQGTGA in the germline V gene. The CDR3 region is CSSSLGHTNTEAFF. Partial CDR3 DNA: TGTTCCAGCAGCTTGGGGCACACGAACACTGAA.

This clone has ten or more counts. The CDR3 end is not reached by the read, which stops 3 residues before it; the germline J gene fills it in. The chain carries TRBV20-1 and TRBJ1-2, with 7 bases fitting TRBD1. This CDR3 is 16 amino acids long. V was clipped by 3 bases and J by 6 bases; unmatched bases: 16. Per germline, CDR1 DFQATT and CDR2 SNEGSKA (reference sequence). The DNA read from the CDR3 is TGCAGTGCTAGTGTTGCCCAAGGGGGCGGAAGCAATGGC. Translation gives CSASVAQGGGSNG. The full CDR3 is CSASVAQGGGSNGYTF.

In its sample, this clone was seen many times. The read terminates 3 residues ahead of where the CDR3 ends, so the germline J gene completes it. V usage is TRBV5-1 and J usage is TRBJ2-7; D unclear. Germline CDR1 is SGHRS and CDR2 is YFSETQ. The CDR3 loop spans 15 amino acids. Between the trimmed V and J ends, which lost 4 bases and 4 bases, there was a span of 18 bases. The DNA read from the CDR3 is TGCGCCAGCAGCCCAGGTGGTGGTTTTACGTACGAG. Translation: CASSPGGGFTYE. The entire CDR3 reads CASSPGGGFTYEQYF.

This clone was seen at least ten times. The sequenced fragment ends 3 residues before the CDR3 boundary, so the rest is inferred from the germline J gene. This sequence joins TRBV20-1 and TRBJ2-3; 9 nucleotides align to TRBD2. The CDR3 totals 13 residues. Germline trimming cut 3 bases from V and 4 bases from J; bases unmatched to any gene: 2. In germline, CDR1 is DFQATT, CDR2 SNEGSKA (reference sequence). Incomplete CDR3 DNA: TGCAGTGCTAGGAAGCGGGGGGCAGATACG. Translation gives CSARKRGADT. The whole CDR3 sequence is CSARKRGADTQYF.